This T cell receptor (beta chain) came from a study of blood T cell repertoires in COVID-19. The CDR3 loop spans 16 amino acids. The trim removed 2 bases at V and 4 bases at J, leaving 7 bases unmatched. CDR1 and CDR2 from the germline V gene are LGHNA and YSLEER. Enrolled through a virtual design, the participants were between about 18 and 100 years of age and came from roughly 22 US areas. The repertoire was sequenced with immunoSEQ multiplex PCR; TCRdb's copy has only in-frame clones and lacks some. The repertoire consists of 250,000 to 400,000 clones, with approximately 81% occurring once and the leading ten covering around 1.9%.

The receptor's source is a woman aged 25-40 years who had been exposed to COVID-19. Sample: PBMCs or T cells enriched from blood (not recorded which). The chain combines TRBV4-3 with TRBJ1-2, with 10 bases matching TRBD1. The CDR3: CASSQSRQGAGYGYTF. The CDR3 bases are TGCGCCAGCAGCCAATCGCGACAGGGGGCAGGCTATGGCTACACCTTC.